The clone carrying this T cell receptor (beta chain) was seen at least ten times. The antigen is undetermined. The data were obtained in a study of neurological immune-mediated disorders. Study results and limitations: None of the CDR3 amino acid sequences of expanded clones recurred across subjects, suggesting private repertoires in all groups. Patients with HTLV-1-associated myelopathy showed the most TCR clonal expansion. Those with multiple sclerosis showed the least, falling below healthy controls.

This CDR3 has 12 residues. V lost 6 bases and J lost 8, with 16 bases in between. The V gene's germline CDR1 is SQVTM and CDR2 ANQGSEA. TCRdb called the 5' RACE reads again in MiXCR, with one record for every CDR3 protein. The repertoire has about 84,000 distinct CDR3 sequences, 10% of them found once; the top ten carry around 2%. The sequencing input was PBMCs. The rearrangement uses TRBV29-1 and TRBJ1-2, with D perhaps matching TRBD1 (6 bases). This clonotype was obtained from a man aged 40-49 years in good health. DNA of the CDR3: TGCAGCGTCACCCCGACAGGAAGGGGCTACACCTTC. Its protein product is CSVTPTGRGYTF. Variable domain in full (rest from reference TRBV29-1 and TRBJ1-2): SAVISQKPSRDICQRGTSLTIQCQVDSQVTMMFWYRQQPGQSLTLIATANQGSEATYESGFVIDKFPISRPNLTFSTLTVSNMSPEDSSIYLCSVTPTGRGYTFGSGTRLTVV.